In this sample, the clone carrying this TCR beta chain turned up once. Its antigen is not known. The method was immunoSEQ multiplex PCR; TCRdb's version includes in-frame clones alone and lacks a portion of them. The sample consists of 140,000 or so clones, more than 80% of them appearing once. The sample comes from a study of T cell responses to AZD1222 COVID-19 vaccine. Study-wide points: No day 14 peak samples; only post-peak repertoires were characterized. Just a handful of AZD1222 recipients were seropositive at baseline.

The CDR3 is 12 residues long. V was trimmed by 6 bases and J by 4 bases, leaving 10 bases between them. CDR1 is KGHSH, CDR2 LQKENI, per germline. This chain connects TRBV18 to TRBJ2-7; tentatively, D is TRBD1 (6 bases). The clonotype comes from an adult in good health. The sequencing here drew on peripheral blood, taken on day 0 of AZD1222 vaccination. CDR3 amino acids: CASSRDRYEQYF. Here the CDR3 DNA reads TGTGCCAGCTCCCGAGACAGGTACGAGCAGTACTTC.